Sequencing of this T cell receptor beta chain was carried out in a study of T cell repertoires in cytomegalovirus infection. In TCRdb, the reads were re-called with MiXCR into one record per CDR3 protein. The sample holds 200,000 to 250,000 distinct CDR3 sequences; approximately 22% are singletons and the top ten take roughly 18%. This clonotype turned up a few times. In germline, CDR1 is MGHRA, CDR2 YSYEKL. V was pared by 2 bases and J by 5 bases, with 10 bases between. The CDR3 length is 13 residues. Sequenced: CD8+ T cells from PBMCs. This rearrangement joins TRBV4-1 to TRBJ2-7; D not certain. The TCR sequence derives from a human donor in good health (CMV status not recorded). Some clones in this sample may be carry-over from other donors' samples. CDR3: CASSQTLWDEQYF. Written as DNA, the CDR3 is TGCGCCAGCAGCCAAACTCTATGGGACGAGCAGTACTTC.